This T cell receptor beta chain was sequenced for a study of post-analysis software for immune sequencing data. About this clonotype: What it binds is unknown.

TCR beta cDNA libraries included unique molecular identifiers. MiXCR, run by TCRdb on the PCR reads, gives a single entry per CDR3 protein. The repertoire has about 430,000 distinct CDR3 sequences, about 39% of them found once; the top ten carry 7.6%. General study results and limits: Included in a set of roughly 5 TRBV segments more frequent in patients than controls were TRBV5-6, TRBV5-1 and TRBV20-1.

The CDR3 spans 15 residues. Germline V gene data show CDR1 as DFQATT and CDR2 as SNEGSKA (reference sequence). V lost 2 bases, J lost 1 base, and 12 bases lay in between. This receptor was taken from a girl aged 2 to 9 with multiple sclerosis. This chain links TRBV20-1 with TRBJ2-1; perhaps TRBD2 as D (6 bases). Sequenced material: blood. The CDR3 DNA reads TGCAGTGCTAGACATCCGGGGGTTTCCTACAATGAGCAGTTCTTC. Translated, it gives CSARHPGVSYNEQFF.